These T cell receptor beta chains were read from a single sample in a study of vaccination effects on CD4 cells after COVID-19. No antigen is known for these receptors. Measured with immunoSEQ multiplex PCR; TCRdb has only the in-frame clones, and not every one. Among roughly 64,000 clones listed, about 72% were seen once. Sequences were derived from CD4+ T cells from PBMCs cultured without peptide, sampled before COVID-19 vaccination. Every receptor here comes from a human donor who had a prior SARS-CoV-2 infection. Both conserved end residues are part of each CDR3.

CASSRTPRGRIVDYGYTF,TRBV6-6
CASSPSRTVPGELFF,TRBV7-2
CASSPTVRYRYYEQYF,TRBV18
CASSLNPGRSEKLFF,TRBV11-2
CASSGRTSGGHYNEQFF,TRBV11-3
CASTPFPGTSYEQYF,TRBV6-5
CASSQQGQNTEAFF,TRBV9
CASSLEVGGVNYGYTF,TRBV7-2
CASSPPPTGTNTGELFF,TRBV18
CATSDPSAQGGGGEKLFF,TRBV24-1
CASSTRRSSGGTDTQYF,TRBV27
CASSAQQTGYGEQYF,TRBV7-2
CASSPGTSGGALETQYF,TRBV9
CASSTPGGPGYTF,TRBV6-5
CASSLRQEFYEQYF,TRBV18
CASSLADRVAGGEQFF,TRBV11-3
CASRNRVSPLHF,TRBV6-5
CASSLSATGELFF,TRBV5-6
CAWTRLQGAKAFF,TRBV30
CASTSGNRLGEQYF,TRBV10-2
CASSLGASGVSDEQFF,TRBV5-4
CASSSLDRDYGYTF,TRBV19
CASSKNPGQPNTGELFF,TRBV19
CASSALGRTYEQYF,TRBV19
CASSLGLGRGNTEAFF,TRBV7-8
CASSRRMGTGSSYEQYF,TRBV3-1/TRBV3-2
CASSSPGTGPNTEAFF,TRBV5-4
CASSQGNQPQHF,TRBV6-6
CASSPSGEGSPLHF,TRBV18
CASSLVLETQYF,TRBV5-1
CANRSGGSGANVLTF,TRBV6-9
CASRLGGPNYGYTF,TRBV27
CASSQTRDYTF,TRBV3-1/TRBV3-2
CASSPLEGGRDEQFF,TRBV11-3
CASGRDYRNEKLFF,TRBV6-5
CASSSGLGVYEQYF,TRBV7-9
CASSSNTDTQYF,TRBV7-2
CASSQGYRELGTDTQYF,TRBV4-1
CASRVPGDGYTF,TRBV2